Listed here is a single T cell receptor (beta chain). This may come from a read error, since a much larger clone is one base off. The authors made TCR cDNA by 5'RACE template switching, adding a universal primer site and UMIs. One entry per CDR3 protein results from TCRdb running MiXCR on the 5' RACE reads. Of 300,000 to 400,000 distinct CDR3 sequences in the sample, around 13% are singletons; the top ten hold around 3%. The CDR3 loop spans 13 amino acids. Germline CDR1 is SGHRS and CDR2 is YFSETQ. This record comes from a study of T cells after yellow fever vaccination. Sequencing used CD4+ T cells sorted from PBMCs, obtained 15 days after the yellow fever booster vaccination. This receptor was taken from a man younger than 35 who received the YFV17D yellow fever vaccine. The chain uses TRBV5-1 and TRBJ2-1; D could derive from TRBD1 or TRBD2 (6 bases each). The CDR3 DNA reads TGCGCCAGCAGCTTTGGCGGGGACAATGTGCAGTTCTTC. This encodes CASSFGGDNVQFF.